This passage covers 25 T cell receptor beta chains from one sample sequenced in a study of response to subunit inactivated influenza vaccine. MiXCR was run by TCRdb on the RT-PCR reads, yielding one entry per CDR3 protein. The data contain about 610,000 distinct CDR3 sequences, around 15% of them singletons. The material sequenced was PBMCs from blood, taken 11 to 12 days after vaccination. The receptors originated from a man aged 45 to 65 who received an inactivated influenza vaccine.

This clonotype was found a few times. V gene TRBV12-3 or TRBV12-4 combines with J gene TRBJ1-2, with D tentatively TRBD1 (6 bases). Trimming cost V 3 bases and J 3 bases, with 8 bases left between them. The CDR3 runs 13 residues. DNA of the CDR3: TGTGCCAGCAGTTTCAGGACAGACTATGGCTACACCTTC. Protein product: CASSFRTDYGYTF.

This clonotype was detected a few times. This chain connects TRBV20-1 to TRBJ2-7; D call uncertain. Trimming took off 2 bases at V and 7 bases at J, with 21 bases between the two ends. This CDR3 comprises 15 residues. Germline-derived CDR1 and CDR2 are DFQATT and SNEGSKA (reference sequence). The CDR3 spells CSARLDDSPGREQYF. The DNA of the CDR3 is TGCAGTGCTAGACTCGACGACTCTCCCGGTCGGGAGCAGTACTTC.

The CDR3 nucleotides are TGTGCCAGCTCACCCCAACCAGGGATTGGAAACACCATATATTTT. This encodes CASSPQPGIGNTIYF. This chain joins TRBV18 and TRBJ1-3; possibly TRBD1 for D (5 bases). The CDR3 spans 15 residues. Trimming took 3 bases from V and 3 from J, leaving 12 bases between them. In germline, CDR1 is KGHSH, CDR2 LQKENI.

This clonotype was picked up a small number of times. The V gene is TRBV7-2, the J gene TRBJ1-4; 10 bases map to TRBD1. CDR3 size: 14 residues. V trimming: 5 bases; J trimming: 8 bases; junction bases outside the gene matches: 5. Germline assignment: CDR1 SGHTA and CDR2 FQGNSA. The CDR3, as DNA: TGTGCCAGCAGCGCCCGACAGGGGGCCGAAAAACTGTTTTTT. It yields the protein CASSARQGAEKLFF.

This clonotype was counted many times. This chain's CDR3 is CASSLAPLYEQYF. CDR3 bases: TGCGCCAGCAGCTTGGCTCCACTCTACGAGCAGTACTTC. The genes are TRBV5-1 and TRBJ2-7; D unresolved. The CDR3 is made up of 13 amino acids. Trimming left V 0 bases short and J 3 bases short, with 7 bases between. Per the germline V gene, CDR1 is SGHRS and CDR2 is YFSETQ.

This rearrangement joins TRBV11-2 to TRBJ2-1; 11 nucleotides agree with TRBD1. CDR1 and CDR2 from the germline V gene are SGHAT and FQNNGV. V gave up 0 bases and J gave up 2 bases; unmatched junction bases: 0. The CDR3 runs 16 residues. CDR3 sequence reads: CASSLEGQGAYNEQFF. DNA of the CDR3: TGTGCCAGCAGCTTAGAGGGACAGGGGGCCTACAATGAGCAGTTCTTC. The entire variable domain, with the rest obtained from reference TRBV11-2 and TRBJ2-1, is as follows: EAGVAQSPRYKIIEKRQSVAFWCNPISGHATLYWYQQILGQGPKLLIQFQNNGVVDDSQLPKDRFSAERLKGVDSTLKIQPAKLEDSAVYLCASSLEGQGAYNEQFFGPGTRLTVL.

The rearrangement joins TRBV30 to TRBJ2-1, with D possibly being TRBD1 (6 bases). Germline CDR1 and CDR2: GTSNPN and SVGIG (reference sequence). This CDR3 contains 15 residues. V shed 2 bases and J shed 4 bases, with 15 bases lying between them. For the CDR3, the DNA is TGTGCCTGGAGTCAAACTGGACAGATTTACAATGAGCAGTTCTTC. Translated, it gives CAWSQTGQIYNEQFF. Full variable domain (remainder filled in from reference TRBV30 and TRBJ2-1): SQTIHQWPATLVQPVGSPLSLECTVEGTSNPNLYWYRQAAGRGLQLLFYSVGIGQISSEVPQNLSASRPQDRQFILSSKKLLLSDSGFYLCAWSQTGQIYNEQFFGPGTRLTVL.

This chain uses TRBV9 with TRBJ2-1, with no clear D. The CDR3 is made up of 15 amino acids. Per the germline V gene, CDR1 is SGDLS and CDR2 is YYNGEE. The V end was cut by 1 base, the J end by 0 bases, with 8 bases between. This CDR3 is CASSVMGSSYNEQFF. CDR3 DNA sequence: TGTGCCAGCAGCGTAATGGGTTCCTCCTACAATGAGCAGTTCTTC.

This clonotype turned up a few times. The rearrangement links TRBV13 to TRBJ2-7, with D possibly matching TRBD1 (5 bases). The CDR3 runs 14 residues. Trimming took off 10 bases at V and 2 bases at J, with 18 bases between the two ends. The germline gives CDR1 PRHDT, CDR2 FYEKMQ (reference sequence). CDR3 in amino acids: CATRDLTVPYEQYF. The CDR3 DNA follows: TGTGCCACCAGGGATCTCACCGTACCCTACGAGCAGTACTTC.

This clonotype occurred a few times. This chain connects TRBV10-2 to TRBJ1-1; possibly TRBD1 for D (6 bases). Germline-derived CDR1 and CDR2 are WSHSY and SAAADI. V shed 3 bases and J shed 11 bases, with 19 bases lying between them. The CDR3 has 14 amino acids. The CDR3 DNA follows: TGCGCCAGCAGTGACCCGACAGGCCGGGTGGCTGCTTTCTTT. Amino acids: CASSDPTGRVAAFF.

The chain uses TRBV6-1 and TRBJ1-4; TRBD1 matches 8 bases. J lost 3 bases, V lost 2 bases, and 2 bases had no gene match. The CDR3 has 15 residues. The germline V gene encodes CDR1 MNHNS and CDR2 SASEGT. The CDR3 region is CASSELTGANEKLFF. DNA for the CDR3: TGTGCCAGCAGTGAATTGACAGGGGCTAATGAAAAACTGTTTTTT.

The V call is TRBV20-1, the J call TRBJ2-3; 15 bases agree with TRBD2. The CDR3 has 17 residues. Germline V gene lookup returns CDR1 DFQATT and CDR2 SNEGSKA (reference sequence). With V trimmed by 0 bases and J by 6 bases, 7 bases remained unmatched. As DNA, the CDR3 is TGCAGTGCTAGAGATGCCCGGACTAGCGGGAGGGCCGATACGCAGTATTTT. It specifies CSARDARTSGRADTQYF.

This clonotype was seen repeatedly, ten times or more. V usage is TRBV6-5 and J usage is TRBJ2-1; 14 nucleotides agree with TRBD2. Per germline, CDR1 MNHEY and CDR2 SVGAGI. The ends lost 3 bases at V and 4 bases at J; junction bases unmatched: 11. The CDR3 extends over 19 amino acids. CDR3 DNA: TGTGCCAGCAGTTATCCGACTAGCGGGAGGGCCACTGGTTACAATGAGCAGTTCTTC. Its protein product is CASSYPTSGRATGYNEQFF.

In this sample, this clonotype turned up many times. V and J are TRBV7-2 and TRBJ2-1, with 8 positions matching TRBD1. The CDR3 totals 15 residues. The germline CDR1 and CDR2 sequences are SGHTA and FQGNSA. The V gene end was trimmed by 7 bases and the J gene end by 0 bases; junction bases not matched to a gene: 5. The CDR3 nucleotides are TGTGCCAGCACTCGGACAGGGAGCTCCTACAATGAGCAGTTCTTC. This sequence encodes CASTRTGSSYNEQFF.

This rearrangement joins TRBV7-2 to TRBJ1-6, with 7 bases lining up with TRBD1. V shed 1 base, J shed 7 bases, and the junction held 4 bases outside the gene matches. Germline CDR1 is SGHTA and CDR2 is FQGNSA. This CDR3 is built from 15 residues. The CDR3 DNA sequence: TGTGCCAGCAGCTTAGTTAACAGGGGAAATTCACCCCTCCACTTT. Translation gives CASSLVNRGNSPLHF.

This clonotype was seen a few times. As DNA, the CDR3 is TGCAGTGCTAGAGCAGGGTTCTTGAACACTGAAGCTTTCTTT. Protein: CSARAGFLNTEAFF. The V call is TRBV20-1, the J call TRBJ1-1; perhaps TRBD1 as D (5 bases). In germline, CDR1 is DFQATT, CDR2 SNEGSKA (reference sequence). The V and J ends lost 1 base and 0 bases respectively, with 9 bases between them. The CDR3 extends over 14 amino acids.

This clonotype occurred a few times. The chain joins TRBV20-1 to TRBJ1-4; 9 nucleotides align to TRBD1. From germline, CDR1 is DFQATT and CDR2 SNEGSKA (reference sequence). This CDR3 has 13 amino acids. J gave up 7 bases and V 6 bases, and 6 bases lay outside the gene matches. The CDR3 nucleotides are TGCAGTGCCTGGGACAGGGAGGGTGAAAAACTGTTTTTT. Translation gives CSAWDREGEKLFF.

V gene TRBV25-1 combines with J gene TRBJ2-2, with D perhaps matching TRBD2 (7 bases). V lost 0 bases to trimming and J lost 5 bases, with 13 bases between them. The CDR3 spans 16 residues. The germline V gene has CDR1 MGHDK and CDR2 SYGVNS. CDR3 region: CASSEYGGRLTGELFF. The CDR3 nucleotides read TGTGCCAGCAGTGAATACGGGGGGCGTTTGACCGGGGAGCTGTTTTTT.

Only a few counts were recorded for this clonotype. This chain links TRBV5-1 with TRBJ1-4; D is unclear. Deletions cut 4 bases from V and 0 bases from J, with 10 bases between. CDR3 length: 15 residues. Germline loops: CDR1 SGHRS, CDR2 YFSETQ. The CDR3 sequence is CASSRMGATNEKLFF. For the CDR3, the DNA is TGCGCCAGCAGCAGGATGGGAGCAACTAATGAAAAACTGTTTTTT.

The rearrangement uses TRBV20-1 and TRBJ2-5, with 8 positions matching TRBD2. V was clipped by 3 bases and J by 4 bases; unmatched bases: 13. CDR1 DFQATT and CDR2 SNEGSKA come from the germline V gene (reference sequence). The CDR3 length is 16 residues. CDR3 region: CSARAKLAARGETQYF. In nucleotides, the CDR3 is TGCAGTGCTAGGGCTAAACTAGCGGCGAGGGGAGAGACCCAGTACTTC.

The chain couples TRBV29-1 to TRBJ2-5; perhaps TRBD2 as D (5 bases). The CDR3 spans 12 residues. The germline gives CDR1 SQVTM, CDR2 ANQGSEA. Trimming took off 8 bases at V and 4 bases at J, with 14 bases between the two ends. CDR3 residues: CSSRAEGETQYF. The CDR3 nucleotides are TGCAGCTCCCGGGCCGAGGGAGAGACCCAGTACTTC.

The rearrangement joins TRBV11-2 to TRBJ1-6; the D is unclear. Trimming shortened V by 2 bases and J by 10 bases, and 12 bases separated the two germline ends. The CDR3 has 14 residues. CDR1 SGHAT and CDR2 FQNNGV come from the germline V gene. CDR3 amino acids: CASSLSAGRSPLHF. DNA of the CDR3: TGTGCCAGCAGCTTAAGTGCGGGGAGGTCACCCCTCCACTTT.

The DNA of the CDR3 is TGCGCCAGCAGCTTATTGGCTAGCGGGGATAGCTCCTACAATGAGCAGTTCTTC. Its translation: CASSLLASGDSSYNEQFF. V and J are TRBV5-1 and TRBJ2-1, with 9 positions matching TRBD2. From germline, CDR1 is SGHRS and CDR2 YFSETQ. With 2 bases clipped from V and 0 bases from J, the junction kept 9 bases outside the gene matches. The CDR3 loop spans 18 amino acids.

The CDR3 region has the DNA TGTGCCATCAGGCCTCGGGCGGGAGTGAACACCGGGGAGCTGTTTTTT. It yields the protein CAIRPRAGVNTGELFF. V is TRBV10-3 and J is TRBJ2-2, with 7 bases that match TRBD2. V lost 6 bases, J lost 1 base, and 8 bases stayed unmatched. The CDR3 length is 16 residues. Germline CDR1 and CDR2: ENHRY and SYGVKD.

This clonotype was detected a few times. The CDR3 sequence: CATHSGSSYNEQFF. The CDR3 DNA reads TGTGCCACCCACTCGGGGAGCTCCTACAATGAGCAGTTCTTC. The rearrangement links TRBV6-2 or TRBV6-3 to TRBJ2-1; D might be TRBD2 (5 bases). V lost 10 bases to trimming and J lost 0 bases, with 13 bases between them. The CDR3 sequence is 14 residues long. In germline, CDR1 is MNHEY, CDR2 SVGEGT.